The TCR beta chain described here comes from a study of CXCR3-negative and CXCR3-positive naive CD8 T cells (dated by TCRdb to the late 2010s). Background for the entire study: In total, some 140 million TRB reads were obtained, corresponding to roughly 1.5 +/- 0.3 million reads per library. The diversity and physicochemical repertoire analyses included 11 donors pooled from two independent experiments. The TRBV-TRBJ cluster analysis covered naive subsets from about five donors and memory cells from 3 donors.

The data were produced on a NextSeq 550. The Human TCR Profiling Kit (MiLaboratory) was used to prepare UMI-labeled 5' RACE TRB cDNA libraries. The full amount of extracted RNA was used for cDNA synthesis, and the full amount of resulting cDNA was used for PCR amplification. Libraries were prepared in parallel using an identical number of PCR cycles. The authors' pipeline ran thus. About 50,000 +/- 10,000 unique UMI-labeled TRB cDNA molecules per library were extracted with MIGEC and MiXCR, with at least two reads per UMI required. Each library averaged approximately 40,000 +/- 10,000 functional in-frame TRB CDR3 nucleotide clonotypes without stop codons. Diversity metrics, including normalized Shannon-Wiener and Chao1, were computed in VDJtools after downsampling to 5000 UMI-labeled TRB molecules per sample. VDJtools computed clonotype-size-weighted physicochemical properties of the central five CDR3 residues: interaction energy, strength, volume and Kidera factor 4. The reads underwent TCRdb reprocessing, giving one record for each CDR3 protein sequence and no DNA. TCRdb, not the original authors, processed these V and J calls. The sample's clone listing holds some 130,000 distinct CDR3 sequences. The top ten constitute 0.49% of the sample.

Overall study outcomes, separate from this receptor: TRB CDR3s from CXCR3-positive naive cells showed higher hydrophobicity (lower Kidera factor 4), lower energy, and higher strength and volume indices than CXCR3-negative naive cells. TRBV-TRBJ usage was similar between naive CXCR3-negative and CXCR3-positive cells from the same donor, while memory cells showed distinct patterns. Repertoire diversity was comparably high in both naive subsets but much lower in memory CD8+ T cells. Because surface CD5, which has been linked to self-reactivity in mice, was comparable between naive subsets, TCR interaction strength was also inferred from TRB CDR3 physicochemical properties. Because CXCR3 expression was partially decreased after cryopreservation, freshly isolated PBMCs were used for most assays.

The CDR3 goes from the cysteine to the phenylalanine over 14 residues. Nucleotide data are not available. CDR1 and CDR2 are drawn from the germline V gene: SGHTA, FQGTGA. For each CD8+ T cell subset, flow sorting was done in triplicate, and about 300,000 cells per subset went directly into RLT lysis buffer. To keep memory contaminants out, a stringent definition of naive CD8+ T cells was applied: CD45RO-CCR7+CD27+CD95-. Using standard density gradient centrifugation, peripheral blood mononuclear cells were isolated from buffy coats. Naive CXCR3-negative and CXCR3-positive CD8+ T cells were flow-sorted using a FACSAria III. An RNeasy Mini Kit was used to extract total RNA from the sorted cells. A word on this clonotype: Its specific antigen is unknown.

The source of this sequence is a human donor in good health. Some clones in this sample may be carry-over from other donors' samples. The sample comprised naive CXCR3- CD8+ T cells from blood. Sample cell subset or site, as interpreted from the label and publication: CD45RO-CCR7+CD27+CD95- naive CD8+ T cells lacking CXCR3 (TNR3-). The rearranged segments are TRBV7-3 and TRBJ2-1; the TRBD2 assignment by TCRdb is unverifiable without DNA. CDR3 sequence: CASSRDIVGDEQFF. Here the CDR3 is joined to the reference TRBV7-3 and TRBJ2-1 genes, and the full variable domain is: GAGVSQTPSNKVTEKGKYVELRCDPISGHTALYWYRQSLGQGPEFLIYFQGTGAADDSGLPNDRFFAVRPEGSVSTLKIQRTERGDSAVYLCASSRDIVGDEQFFGPGTRLTVL.